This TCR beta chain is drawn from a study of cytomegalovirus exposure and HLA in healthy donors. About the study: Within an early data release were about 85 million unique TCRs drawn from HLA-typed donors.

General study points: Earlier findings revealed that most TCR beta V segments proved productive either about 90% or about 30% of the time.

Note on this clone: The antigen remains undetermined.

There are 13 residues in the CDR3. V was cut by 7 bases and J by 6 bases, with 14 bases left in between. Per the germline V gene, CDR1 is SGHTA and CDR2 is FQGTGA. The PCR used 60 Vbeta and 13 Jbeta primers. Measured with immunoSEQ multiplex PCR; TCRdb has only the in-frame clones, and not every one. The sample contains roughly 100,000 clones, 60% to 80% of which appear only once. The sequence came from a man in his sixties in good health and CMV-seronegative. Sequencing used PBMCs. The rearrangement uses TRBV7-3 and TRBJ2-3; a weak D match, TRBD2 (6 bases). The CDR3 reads CASTFSGGDTQYF. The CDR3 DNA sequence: TGTGCCAGCACCTTTAGCGGTGGGGATACGCAGTATTTT.